The 2 T cell receptor beta chains reported below all come from one sample, sequenced in a study of blood T cells in healthy people across ages. With a J-beta primer mix and a sample-barcoded 5' primer, a second PCR ran roughly 7 to 11 cycles. One entry per CDR3 protein results from TCRdb running MiXCR on the 5' RACE reads. Of about 1.8 million distinct CDR3 sequences in the sample, 49% were seen once. Sequenced: blood. The source of these receptors is a woman aged 40-49 years in good health.

This chain's CDR3 is CSARERDNYGYTF. DNA of the CDR3: TGCAGTGCTAGAGAACGGGATAACTATGGCTACACCTTC. The V call is TRBV20-1, the J call TRBJ1-2, with D unresolved. V lost 0 bases to trimming and J lost 1 base, with 6 bases between them. Germline-derived CDR1 and CDR2 are DFQATT and SNEGSKA (reference sequence). The CDR3 totals 13 residues.

The table lists this clonotype with a count of one. The chain links TRBV25-1 to TRBJ2-7; 11 bases are shared with TRBD1. J lost 6 bases, V lost 7 bases, and 14 bases had no gene match. Looked up from germline, CDR1 is MGHDK and CDR2 is SYGVNS. The CDR3 spans 16 residues. CDR3 DNA sequence: TGTGCCAGCAAAACTAATGCCGGGACAGGGGGGGCCGAGCAGTACTTC. This translates into CASKTNAGTGGAEQYF.